These 32 T cell receptor beta chains originate from one sample sequenced in a study of brain T cells in children with intractable seizures (TCRdb year 2021). Taken with the paper, the label for time point translates to: resected brain tissue, or blood drawn just prior to surgery. The library was built by means of the immunoSEQ multiplex PCR assay. TCRdb mirrors the immuneACCESS table, restricted to in-frame sequences. Some clones are absent from its copies; in checked studies, under half trace to an unresolved V gene, and the reason for the others is unknown. Across this sample there are about 110,000 clones, with 90% to 95% seen only once. The ten top clones hold 3.8% of the sample. The source was peripheral blood, collected at surgery. Receptors were obtained from a boy in the first two years of life with hemimegalencephaly and intractable seizures.

The chain recombines TRBV28 with TRBJ2-7; TRBD1 aligns across 7 bases. The CDR3 length is 13 residues. The trim removed 3 bases at V and 4 bases at J, leaving 3 bases unmatched. Looked up from germline, CDR1 is MDHEN and CDR2 is SYDVKM. This CDR3 reads CASSLDRLYEQYF. The CDR3 coding sequence is TGTGCCAGCAGTTTGGACAGGTTATACGAGCAGTACTTC.

The CDR3 region is CASSLMPGLAANTGELFF. The CDR3 DNA reads as TGTGCCAGCAGCTTAATGCCGGGACTAGCGGCGAACACCGGGGAGCTGTTTTTT. The rearrangement links TRBV7-3 to TRBJ2-2, with 11 bases aligning to TRBD2. CDR1 and CDR2 from the germline V gene are SGHTA and FQGTGA. V was clipped by 1 base and J by 0 bases; unmatched bases: 4. The CDR3 totals 18 residues.

The CDR3 DNA reads as TGTGCCAGCAGCTTAGATACCCCGGGACATTTACTCAATCAGCCCCAGCATTTT. Translating it yields CASSLDTPGHLLNQPQHF. The gene calls are TRBV7-2 and TRBJ1-5; the D gene is possibly TRBD1 (6 bases). Germline CDR1 is SGHTA and CDR2 is FQGNSA. The CDR3 extends over 18 amino acids. The V end was cut by 1 base, the J end by 3 bases, with 19 bases between. Drawing the rest from reference TRBV7-2 and TRBJ1-5, the complete variable domain is GAGVSQSPSNKVTEKGKDVELRCDPISGHTALYWYRQSLGQGLEFLIYFQGNSAPDKSGLPSDRFSAERTGGSVSTLTIQRTQQEDSAVYLCASSLDTPGHLLNQPQHFGDGTRLSIL.

The chain couples TRBV6-6 to TRBJ2-7; D perhaps matches TRBD1 (6 bases). CDR3 size: 16 residues. Germline V gives CDR1 MNHNY, CDR2 SVGAGI (reference sequence). The germline V and J ends were trimmed by 2 bases and 5 bases, with 19 bases remaining between them. CDR3 sequence reads: CASSYGLGTIGNEQYF. The CDR3 coding sequence is TGTGCCAGCAGTTACGGTCTGGGGACAATCGGGAACGAGCAGTACTTC.

This clone was counted once. The V gene is TRBV23-1, the J gene TRBJ2-6; 8 bases align to TRBD2. TRBV23-1 is recorded as an ORF, its role being uncertain. The CDR3 spans 19 residues. With 3 bases clipped from V and 5 bases from J, the junction kept 15 bases outside the gene matches. The CDR3 spells CASSHPGGGFLRRANVLTF. The CDR3 DNA is TGCGCCAGCAGTCACCCGGGGGGGGGCTTCCTTCGGAGGGCCAACGTCCTGACTTTC.

This chain joins TRBV24-1 and TRBJ1-5; D is ambiguous. The CDR3 runs to 13 residues. V lost 6 bases to trimming and J lost 4 bases, with 9 bases between them. From germline, CDR1 is KGHDR and CDR2 SFDVKD. The CDR3 nucleotides are TGTGCCACCAGTCCGGCGGGAAATCAGCCCCAGCATTTT. Translation: CATSPAGNQPQHF.

The chain joins TRBV16 to TRBJ1-1; D gene uncertain. Germline CDR1 is KGHSY and CDR2 is FQNENV. This CDR3 is 14 amino acids long. V shed 0 bases and J shed 3 bases, with 8 bases lying between them. CDR3 nucleotide sequence: TGTGCCAGCAGCCAATCGTTGGGAGACACTGAAGCTTTCTTT. Protein sequence: CASSQSLGDTEAFF.

V usage is TRBV10-3 and J usage is TRBJ2-3; the match to TRBD2 covers 8 bases. There are 16 residues in the CDR3. Germline V CDR1 and CDR2: ENHRY, SYGVKD. V lost 0 bases, J lost 2 bases, and 4 bases stayed unmatched. The CDR3 DNA is TGTGCCATCAGTGAGTCAGCGGGAGTCCTCACAGATACGCAGTATTTT. Translation: CAISESAGVLTDTQYF.

This chain links TRBV7-2 with TRBJ2-1; the match to TRBD1 covers 7 bases. The CDR3 loop spans 13 amino acids. CDR1 and CDR2 (germline): SGHTA, FQGNSA. The ends lost 5 bases at V and 6 bases at J; junction bases unmatched: 4. CDR3 nucleotide sequence: TGTGCCAGCAGCCCCAGGGGGTCCAATGAGCAGTTCTTC. It specifies CASSPRGSNEQFF.

The chain has TRBV28 and TRBJ2-7; TRBD1 aligns across 7 bases. Germline lookup yields CDR1 MDHEN and CDR2 SYDVKM. This CDR3 spans 13 amino acids. The V segment lost 3 bases and the J segment 3 bases; nucleotides outside the gene matches: 2. The CDR3 coding sequence is TGTGCCAGCAGTTTGACAGGGTACTACGAGCAGTACTTC. Residues: CASSLTGYYEQYF.

This chain links TRBV11-3 with TRBJ2-3; D ambiguous. The germline V gene has CDR1 SGHNT and CDR2 YENEEA. The CDR3 length is 15 residues. V was trimmed by 0 bases and J by 1 base, leaving 8 bases between them. The CDR3 protein is CASSLDPTRTDTQYF. Here the CDR3 DNA reads TGTGCCAGCAGCTTAGATCCTACGCGCACAGATACGCAGTATTTT.

Only one count was recorded for this clone. The chain links TRBV28 to TRBJ2-7, with D possibly TRBD2 on 6 matching bases. This CDR3 is 15 amino acids long. Per germline, CDR1 MDHEN and CDR2 SYDVKM. Deletions cut 4 bases from V and 3 bases from J, with 16 bases between. The CDR3 here is CASSSLSGFGYEQYF. CDR3 sequence (DNA): TGTGCCAGCAGTTCCCTTAGCGGATTTGGCTACGAGCAGTACTTC.

The chain links TRBV27 to TRBJ2-1, with 8 bases matching TRBD2. This CDR3 is built from 14 residues. Germline V gives CDR1 MNHEY, CDR2 SMNVEV (reference sequence). V lost 3 bases and J lost 8; bases outside the gene matches: 6. CDR3 amino acids: CASSLSGGGYEQFF. In DNA form, the CDR3 reads TGTGCCAGCAGTTTGTCGGGAGGGGGTTATGAGCAGTTCTTC.

The V and J genes are TRBV15 and TRBJ2-5; D uncertain. Germline V gene data show CDR1 as LNHNV and CDR2 as YYDKDF (reference sequence). The CDR3 is 15 residues long. The V gene lost 0 bases and the J gene lost 2 bases, with 10 bases spanning the gap. The CDR3 DNA sequence: TGTGCCACCAGCAGAGACCCTCCCTCTCAAGAGACCCAGTACTTC. This translates into CATSRDPPSQETQYF.

This clone was counted once. The genes are TRBV4-2 and TRBJ2-1; TRBD2 matches at 11 bases. CDR3 size: 16 residues. Germline-derived CDR1 and CDR2 are LGHNA and YNFKEQ. V shed 1 base, J shed 8 bases, and the junction held 7 bases outside the gene matches. CDR3 DNA sequence: TGTGCCAGCAGCCAAGGAGGACTAGCGGGTAGGGATGAGCAGTTCTTC. Encoded protein: CASSQGGLAGRDEQFF.

This rearrangement joins TRBV6-8 to TRBJ2-7; 8 bases match TRBD2. V lost 8 bases, J lost 2 bases, and 8 bases stayed unmatched. The CDR3 is 14 amino acids. The V gene's germline CDR1 is MNHGY and CDR2 SAAAGT. The DNA of the CDR3 is TGTGCCAGCGACTTTGCGGGGGGAGCCTACGAGCAGTACTTC. It codes for CASDFAGGAYEQYF.

This sequence joins TRBV7-9 and TRBJ2-4, with D uncertain. The ends were cut back, 4 bases at V and 0 bases at J, with 13 bases in the middle. The CDR3 consists of 16 residues. The V gene's germline CDR1 is SEHNR and CDR2 FQNEAQ (reference sequence). The CDR3 coding sequence is TGTGCCAGCAGCTCTACAGCCTCTATAGCCAAAAACATTCAGTACTTC. This gives the protein CASSSTASIAKNIQYF.

This rearrangement joins TRBV19 to TRBJ2-1; 11 nucleotides align to TRBD2. Trimming cost V 4 bases and J 2 bases; bases outside gene matches: 4. The CDR3 is 16 residues long. Per the germline V gene, CDR1 is LNHDA and CDR2 is SQIVND (reference sequence). CDR3 amino acids: CASSTIAGGPYNEQFF. The CDR3 nucleotides are TGTGCCAGTAGTACGATAGCGGGAGGGCCCTACAATGAGCAGTTCTTC.

V is TRBV1 and J is TRBJ1-6. TRBV1 is a pseudogene segment. The CDR3 sequence is 14 residues long. CDR3 loop: CTIFPGLLNSPLHF. The DNA of the CDR3 is TGCACCATTTTCCCGGGACTCTTAAATTCACCCCTCCACTTT.

This chain uses TRBV6-5 with TRBJ2-2; perhaps TRBD2 as D (6 bases). The CDR3 spans 15 residues. The V and J ends lost 4 bases and 2 bases respectively, with 11 bases between them. CDR1 and CDR2 (germline): MNHEY, SVGAGI. The CDR3 coding sequence is TGTGCCAGCAGTTTCGGGACTCATAACACCGGGGAGCTGTTTTTT. It yields the protein CASSFGTHNTGELFF.

This clone was found once. The chain carries TRBV7-8 and TRBJ1-2, with unresolved D. CDR1 and CDR2 (germline): SGHVS, FQNEAQ. The CDR3 extends over 17 amino acids. The V end lost 3 bases, the J end lost 0 bases, and 17 bases lay between the germline ends. The CDR3 is CASSFSGSTHTNYGYTF. In nucleotides, the CDR3 is TGTGCCAGCAGCTTCTCCGGCTCAACCCACACTAACTATGGCTACACCTTC.

This sequence joins TRBV6-5 and TRBJ2-1; D unresolved. Germline V gene sequence: CDR1 MNHEY, CDR2 SVGAGI. The CDR3 spans 15 residues. V was clipped by 0 bases and J by 6 bases, with 12 bases between them. DNA for the CDR3: TGTGCCAGCAGTTACTCTACGGGTGTTGGCAATGAGCAGTTCTTC. It yields the protein CASSYSTGVGNEQFF.

The CDR3 is CASSLYRKPYEQYF. DNA for the CDR3: TGTGCCAGCAGCCTTTACCGTAAACCCTACGAGCAGTACTTC. This chain connects TRBV11-2 to TRBJ2-7, with unresolved D. The V end lost 5 bases, the J end lost 2 bases, and 13 bases lay between the germline ends. Germline values: CDR1 SGHAT, CDR2 FQNNGV. CDR3 length: 14 amino acids.

The V call is TRBV5-1, the J call TRBJ1-1; D is ambiguous. Trimming took off 1 base at V and 0 bases at J, with 10 bases between the two ends. In germline, CDR1 is SGHRS, CDR2 YFSETQ. This CDR3 is built from 15 residues. This chain's CDR3 is CASSLILGMNTEAFF. CDR3 in DNA: TGCGCCAGCAGCTTGATACTGGGGATGAACACTGAAGCTTTCTTT.

J is TRBJ1-4 and V is TRBV10-3; possible D gene TRBD1, 5 bases. The CDR3 sequence is 16 residues long. The V end was cut by 0 bases, the J end by 8 bases, with 16 bases between. Germline V lookup: CDR1 ENHRY, CDR2 SYGVKD. The CDR3: CAISESSVGLAEKLFF. The CDR3 nucleotides read TGTGCCATCAGTGAGTCGAGTGTGGGGCTGGCGGAAAAACTGTTTTTT.

V is TRBV3-1 (or the pseudogene TRBV3-2) and J is TRBJ1-6; D not certain. Germline lookup yields CDR1 LGHDT and CDR2 YNNKEL (reference sequence). The CDR3 totals 14 residues. Trimming shortened V by 4 bases and J by 12 bases, and 16 bases separated the two germline ends. The chain's CDR3 is CASSRRAGSGPLHF. The CDR3 coding sequence is TGTGCCAGCAGCCGGAGGGCAGGCTCTGGACCCCTCCACTTT.

The V gene is TRBV5-5, the J gene TRBJ2-7; the D is unclear. Trimming pared 2 bases from V and 0 bases from J, leaving 9 bases between. Per the germline V gene, CDR1 is SGHKS and CDR2 is YYEKEE (reference sequence). CDR3 length: 14 amino acids. CDR3 nucleotide sequence: TGTGCCAGCAGCTTCAAGGTGCCCTCCTACGAGCAGTACTTC. It specifies CASSFKVPSYEQYF.

V usage is TRBV24-1 and J usage is TRBJ2-1, with 12 bases aligning to TRBD2. The CDR3 is 15 amino acids. V shed 11 bases and J 9 bases; nucleotides not matched to a gene: 13. CDR1 KGHDR and CDR2 SFDVKD come from the germline V gene. CDR3 sequence reads: CAISRGLAGSVEQFF. In DNA, the CDR3 is TGTGCCATCAGCAGAGGACTAGCGGGATCGGTTGAGCAGTTCTTC.

This rearrangement joins TRBV15 to TRBJ2-7; TRBD2 is a possible D gene (5 bases). Germline V CDR1 and CDR2: LNHNV, YYDKDF (reference sequence). Trimming cost V 0 bases and J 7 bases, with 7 bases left between them. The length of the CDR3 is 12 residues. The chain's CDR3 is CATSRDPGEQYF. CDR3 in DNA: TGTGCCACCAGCAGAGACCCGGGGGAGCAGTACTTC. Drawing the rest from reference TRBV15 and TRBJ2-7, the complete variable domain is DAMVIQNPRYQVTQFGKPVTLSCSQTLNHNVMYWYQQKSSQAPKLLFHYYDKDFNNEADTPDNFQSRRPNTSFCFLDIRSPGLGDTAMYLCATSRDPGEQYFGPGTRLTVT.

This chain connects TRBV5-5 to TRBJ2-7; 7 nucleotides align to TRBD1. V dropped 3 bases and J dropped 1; count of bases not matched to a gene: 4. Germline V gives CDR1 SGHKS, CDR2 YYEKEE (reference sequence). There are 14 residues in the CDR3. CDR3 protein: CASSWGQTSYEQYF. CDR3 sequence (DNA): TGTGCCAGCAGCTGGGGACAGACATCCTACGAGCAGTACTTC.

The gene calls are TRBV3-1 (or the pseudogene TRBV3-2) and TRBJ2-5; 14 bases are a match to TRBD2. Trimming removed 4 bases from V and 5 bases from J; junction bases left unmatched: 6. Germline V gene lookup returns CDR1 LGHDT and CDR2 YNNKEL (reference sequence). The CDR3 extends over 16 amino acids. CDR3 DNA: TGTGCCAGCAGCCGACTAGCGGGAGGGCCCTCGGAGACCCAGTACTTC. It translates to CASSRLAGGPSETQYF.

The chain joins TRBV7-3 to TRBJ2-1; 9 bases align to TRBD1. The CDR3 extends over 16 amino acids. CDR1 is SGHTA and CDR2 is FQGTGA in the germline V gene. Trimming removed 0 bases from V and 3 bases from J; junction bases left unmatched: 3. CDR3: CASSLTATGGYNEQFF. CDR3 in DNA: TGTGCCAGCAGCTTAACAGCGACAGGGGGCTACAATGAGCAGTTCTTC.